These 27 T cell receptor beta chains share one sample of origin, sequenced in a study of blood T cell repertoires in COVID-19. Here immunoSEQ multiplex PCR was the method, and the copy in TCRdb shows in-frame clones only, minus some. The profile shows fewer than 350,000 clones, around 85% of them singletons. Sequenced input: PBMCs or T cells enriched from blood (not recorded which). The receptors derive from a woman in her forties or fifties who had recovered from COVID-19.

The rearrangement joins TRBV6-5 to TRBJ1-2, with D maybe TRBD1 (5 bases). The CDR3 runs to 15 residues. From germline, CDR1 is MNHEY and CDR2 SVGAGI. V lost 6 bases and J lost 5, with 19 bases in between. The CDR3 reads CASSAERDFLYGYTF. The DNA for the CDR3 is TGTGCCAGCAGCGCTGAACGGGACTTCTTATATGGCTACACCTTC.

The gene calls are TRBV29-1 and TRBJ2-7; 7 nucleotides match TRBD1. Trimming took 4 bases from V and 2 from J; bases not matched to a gene: 5. The germline gives CDR1 SQVTM, CDR2 ANQGSEA. The CDR3 extends over 13 amino acids. CDR3 in DNA: TGCAGCGTTGTCCGGCAGGGGGCCTACGAGCAGTACTTC. Protein sequence: CSVVRQGAYEQYF.

This sequence joins TRBV2 and TRBJ1-6, with a tentative D call TRBD1 (6 bases). The V and J ends lost 8 bases and 7 bases respectively, with 15 bases between them. Germline V CDR1 and CDR2: SNHLY, FYNNEI. This CDR3 has 14 residues. CDR3: CASGSQGRNSPLHF. CDR3 nucleotide sequence: TGTGCCAGCGGAAGTCAGGGGCGCAATTCACCCCTCCACTTT.

The gene calls are TRBV27 and TRBJ1-6, with D possibly matching TRBD1 (6 bases). Per germline, CDR1 MNHEY and CDR2 SMNVEV (reference sequence). Trimming cost V 6 bases and J 0 bases, with 15 bases left between them. CDR3 size: 17 residues. The DNA for the CDR3 is TGTGCCAGCAGATTCACAGGGTACTTCTCCTATAATTCACCCCTCCACTTT. This translates into CASRFTGYFSYNSPLHF.

The chain uses TRBV21-1 and TRBJ2-1; TRBD2 was called by the table and not checked on the DNA. TRBV21-1 is a known pseudogene. The CDR3 is made up of 16 amino acids. The CDR3 DNA reads as TGTGCCAGCAGCAAAGCTAGCGGGAACTCCTACAATGAGCAGTTCTTC. Translated, it gives CASSKASGNSYNEQFF.

A word on this clone: This sequence may be a read error, since a much larger clone differs from it by one base. This CDR3 is also generated by other DNA sequences in the sample. The CDR3 here is CASSPDRGSNQPQHF. For the CDR3, the DNA is TGTGCCAGCAGTCCCGACAGGGGGTCCAATCAGCCCCAGCATTTT. The J gene is TRBJ1-5, the V gene TRBV6-5; TRBD1 aligns across 9 bases. CDR3 size: 15 residues. The trim removed 5 bases at V and 3 bases at J, leaving 5 bases unmatched. Germline V lookup: CDR1 MNHEY, CDR2 SVGAGI.

Only a few counts were recorded for this clone. This rearrangement joins TRBV6-5 to TRBJ1-5; D gene uncertain. Deletions cut 7 bases from V and 0 bases from J, with 7 bases between. Germline values: CDR1 MNHEY, CDR2 SVGAGI. The CDR3 is 13 residues long. The CDR3, as DNA: TGTGCCAGCACTGTCTATAGCAATCAGCCCCAGCATTTT. Translation gives CASTVYSNQPQHF.

Written as DNA, the CDR3 is TGCACCAGCAGCCGAAATAGGGGAATGAGCAATCAGCCCCAGCATTTT. It codes for CTSSRNRGMSNQPQHF. The chain joins TRBV1 to TRBJ1-5; TRBD1, the table's D call, was not compared with the DNA. TRBV1 is annotated as a pseudogene. The CDR3 sequence is 16 residues long.

The chain has TRBV5-5 and TRBJ1-2; D is unclear. The CDR3 loop spans 15 amino acids. V lost 5 bases, J lost 2 bases, and 16 bases lay in between. The germline CDR1 and CDR2 sequences are SGHKS and YYEKEE (reference sequence). CDR3 region: CASRRPGLSNYGYTF. The CDR3 coding sequence is TGTGCCAGCAGACGACCTGGGCTGTCGAACTATGGCTACACCTTC.

This clone turned up a few times. The CDR3 nucleotides are TGTGCCATCAGTGGTCCCGGGACTAGTGATGCAGATGAGCAGTTCTTC. It specifies CAISGPGTSDADEQFF. The chain combines TRBV10-3 with TRBJ2-1, with 8 nucleotides matching TRBD2. Germline V gives CDR1 ENHRY, CDR2 SYGVKD. V lost 4 bases to trimming and J lost 8 bases; unmatched junction nucleotides: 13. The CDR3 loop spans 16 amino acids.

The rearrangement joins TRBV29-1 to TRBJ2-7, with 9 bases aligning to TRBD2. The CDR3 covers 11 residues. CDR1 is SQVTM, CDR2 ANQGSEA, per germline. V was clipped by 6 bases and J by 3 bases; unmatched bases: 0. The CDR3 DNA sequence: TGCAGCGTGACTAGCGGCTACGAGCAGTACTTC. Protein product: CSVTSGYEQYF.

This CDR3 reads CASSWGGEQPQHF. In DNA form, the CDR3 reads TGTGCCAGCAGTTGGGGGGGGGAACAGCCCCAGCATTTT. This chain joins TRBV6-5 and TRBJ1-5, with D possibly being TRBD1 (5 bases). The germline gives CDR1 MNHEY, CDR2 SVGAGI. CDR3 length: 13 amino acids. V was clipped by 4 bases and J by 7 bases, with 11 bases between them.

The rearrangement uses TRBV4-1 and TRBJ2-4; the D is unclear. This CDR3 is 14 amino acids long. Trimming cost V 1 base and J 8 bases, with 12 bases left between them. Germline lookup yields CDR1 MGHRA and CDR2 YSYEKL. The CDR3, as DNA: TGCGCCAGCAGCCAAGTAGGTAGCTTCGACATTCAGTACTTC. Its protein is CASSQVGSFDIQYF.

The chain recombines TRBV7-3 with TRBJ2-1; 10 bases line up with TRBD2. V trimming: 2 bases; J trimming: 6 bases; junction bases outside the gene matches: 4. CDR3 size: 15 residues. The germline CDR1 and CDR2 sequences are SGHTA and FQGTGA. The CDR3 loop reads CASSLGLAGGNEQFF. The DNA of the CDR3 is TGTGCCAGCAGCTTAGGATTAGCGGGGGGCAATGAGCAGTTCTTC.

The V and J genes are TRBV28 and TRBJ1-2; the match to TRBD1 covers 8 bases. Germline V CDR1 and CDR2: MDHEN, SYDVKM. The CDR3 is 14 amino acids. V was clipped by 6 bases and J by 4 bases; unmatched bases: 7. The CDR3 region is CASSPTGATYGYTF. The CDR3 bases are TGTGCCAGCAGCCCGACAGGGGCCACCTATGGCTACACCTTC.

The chain links TRBV28 to TRBJ1-2, with D maybe TRBD1 (5 bases). Trimming left V 3 bases short and J 8 bases short, with 7 bases between. The CDR3 loop spans 11 amino acids. Germline V gene data show CDR1 as MDHEN and CDR2 as SYDVKM. CDR3 residues: CASSLWGGYTF. CDR3 nucleotide sequence: TGTGCCAGCAGTTTGTGGGGCGGCTACACCTTC.

The chain recombines TRBV18 with TRBJ1-3; 9 nucleotides agree with TRBD1. The V segment lost 4 bases and the J segment 7 bases; nucleotides outside the gene matches: 17. The CDR3 consists of 18 residues. Germline-derived CDR1 and CDR2 are KGHSH and LQKENI. DNA for the CDR3: TGTGCCAGCTCACGACTTAGTGGAACAACCGGGACAGGGAACACCATATATTTT. Amino acids: CASSRLSGTTGTGNTIYF.

The CDR3 loop is CASSLGPDEAFF. The CDR3 coding sequence is TGTGCCAGCAGCTTGGGCCCAGATGAAGCTTTCTTT. This chain links TRBV12-3 or TRBV12-4 with TRBJ1-1, with D hard to call. The V end was cut by 6 bases, the J end by 7 bases, with 12 bases between. This CDR3 comprises 12 residues.

The V call is TRBV7-2, the J call TRBJ2-5; perhaps TRBD2 as D (6 bases). The V end lost 7 bases, the J end lost 5 bases, and 23 bases lay between the germline ends. Germline CDR1 is SGHTA and CDR2 is FQGNSA. The CDR3 spans 16 residues. As DNA, the CDR3 is TGTGCCAGCACCCAAGGGCGGGGTCTTTGGGGGGAGACCCAGTACTTC. This sequence encodes CASTQGRGLWGETQYF.

Only one count was recorded for this clone. The chain links TRBV5-8 to TRBJ2-3; 8 nucleotides line up with TRBD2. The length of the CDR3 is 15 residues. The trim removed 6 bases at V and 3 bases at J, leaving 9 bases unmatched. CDR1 SGHTS and CDR2 YDEGEE come from the germline V gene. CDR3 loop: CASTSRREVTDTQYF. DNA for the CDR3: TGTGCCAGCACCTCACGGCGGGAGGTAACAGATACGCAGTATTTT.

Note on this clone: The junction departs from the called germline gene at one end, perhaps through a read error. V and J are TRBV24-1 and TRBJ1-2; D possibly corresponds to TRBD1 (5 bases). CDR3 length equals 13 residues. The V gene's germline CDR1 is KGHDR and CDR2 SFDVKD. DNA of the CDR3: TGTGCCACCAGTGATCCAGGGTATAACGGCTACACCTTT. It encodes CATSDPGYNGYTF.

The chain links TRBV15 to TRBJ2-3; 8 bases are shared with TRBD2. Per germline, CDR1 LNHNV and CDR2 YYDKDF (reference sequence). The CDR3 runs to 15 residues. The J segment lost 4 bases and the V segment lost 3 bases, leaving 6 bases of the junction unmatched. CDR3 sequence reads: CATSRRTSLADTQYF. CDR3 coding DNA: TGTGCCACCAGCAGGAGGACTAGCCTGGCAGATACGCAGTATTTT.

This chain links TRBV19 with TRBJ1-1; 9 nucleotides agree with TRBD1. Germline values: CDR1 LNHDA, CDR2 SQIVND (reference sequence). There are 14 residues in the CDR3. V lost 6 bases and J lost 3; bases outside the gene matches: 5. The CDR3 reads CASRTWDRDTEAFF. The CDR3 DNA is TGTGCCAGTAGGACCTGGGACAGGGACACTGAAGCTTTCTTT. The whole variable domain, remainder taken from reference TRBV19 and TRBJ1-1, is DGGITQSPKYLFRKEGQNVTLSCEQNLNHDAMYWYRQDPGQGLRLIYYSQIVNDFQKGDIAEGYSVSREKKESFPLTVTSAQKNPTAFYLCASRTWDRDTEAFFGQGTRLTVV.

The chain links TRBV27 to TRBJ2-1; 9 bases match TRBD2. The CDR3 has 15 residues. The V gene end was trimmed by 0 bases and the J gene end by 5 bases; junction bases not matched to a gene: 2. The V gene's germline CDR1 is MNHEY and CDR2 SMNVEV (reference sequence). The CDR3 sequence: CASSLSTSGHNEQFF. DNA for the CDR3: TGTGCCAGCAGTTTATCGACTAGCGGACACAATGAGCAGTTCTTC.

The CDR3 protein is CASSFGVSYNEQFF. Here the CDR3 DNA reads TGTGCCAGTAGTTTCGGGGTTTCCTACAATGAGCAGTTCTTC. The chain links TRBV19 to TRBJ2-1; tentatively, D is TRBD2 (5 bases). Deletions cut 5 bases from V and 1 base from J, with 9 bases between. The CDR3 sequence is 14 residues long. Germline CDR1 and CDR2: LNHDA and SQIVND (reference sequence). The full variable domain, in which reference TRBV19 and TRBJ2-1 provide the parts outside the CDR3, is DGGITQSPKYLFRKEGQNVTLSCEQNLNHDAMYWYRQDPGQGLRLIYYSQIVNDFQKGDIAEGYSVSREKKESFPLTVTSAQKNPTAFYLCASSFGVSYNEQFFGPGTRLTVL.

This clone occurred many times. This chain connects TRBV5-1 to TRBJ1-5, with 12 bases matching TRBD1. The length of the CDR3 is 16 residues. V was pared by 0 bases and J by 6 bases, with 4 bases of the junction left unmatched. CDR1 SGHRS and CDR2 YFSETQ come from the germline V gene. The CDR3 DNA reads TGCGCCAGCAGCTTGGGAGGGACAGGGGGCTCTCAGCCCCAGCATTTT. Translating it yields CASSLGGTGGSQPQHF. Full variable domain (outside the CDR3, taken from reference TRBV5-1 and TRBJ1-5): KAGVTQTPRYLIKTRGQQVTLSCSPISGHRSVSWYQQTPGQGLQFLFEYFSETQRNKGNFPGRFSGRQFSNSRSEMNVSTLELGDSALYLCASSLGGTGGSQPQHFGDGTRLSIL.

The genes are TRBV7-2 and TRBJ1-1; D not resolved. Germline V gene lookup returns CDR1 SGHTA and CDR2 FQGNSA. The CDR3 length is 15 residues. Trimming shortened V by 1 base and J by 0 bases, and 9 bases separated the two germline ends. The CDR3 nucleotides are TGTGCCAGCAGCTTAGACTTACTCATGAACACTGAAGCTTTCTTT. This sequence encodes CASSLDLLMNTEAFF.